What follows are 30 T cell receptor beta chains derived from one specimen sequenced in a study of post-analysis software for immune sequencing data. Study findings and constraints: About five TRBV segments, including TRBV5-6, TRBV5-1 and TRBV20-1, were more frequent in patients than controls.

Unique-molecular-identifier-tagged TCR beta cDNA libraries were used. TCRdb ran MiXCR on the PCR reads and lists one entry per CDR3 protein. The repertoire holds approximately 160,000 distinct CDR3 sequences, 30% seen once, with approximately 1.4% in the top ten. No antigen is known for these receptors. Sequenced material: blood. The receptors were sampled from a girl aged 5-17 years with multiple sclerosis.

This clonotype was seen a handful of times. The chain couples TRBV10-3 to TRBJ1-1, with TRBD1 matching over 7 bases. Looked up from germline, CDR1 is ENHRY and CDR2 is SYGVKD. The V and J ends lost 10 bases and 0 bases, in that order; junction bases with no gene match: 8. The CDR3 is made up of 14 amino acids. In nucleotides, the CDR3 is TGTGCCAACCGAGGACAGGAAATGAACACTGAAGCTTTCTTT. Translated, it gives CANRGQEMNTEAFF.

The chain couples TRBV2 to TRBJ2-3; perhaps TRBD1 as D (6 bases). CDR3 length: 17 residues. CDR1 is SNHLY and CDR2 is FYNNEI in the germline V gene. Trimming cost V 0 bases and J 2 bases, with 15 bases left between them. The CDR3 region is CASSEAQGRSDTDTQYF. The CDR3 DNA sequence: TGTGCCAGCAGTGAAGCACAGGGTAGATCGGACACAGATACGCAGTATTTT.

This clonotype has a count of ten or more. V is TRBV5-1 and J is TRBJ2-5, with TRBD2 identical over 7 bases. The junction had 3 bases not matched to a gene; V was cut back by 0 bases and J by 4 bases. This CDR3 is built from 14 residues. Germline V lookup: CDR1 SGHRS, CDR2 YFSETQ. CDR3 sequence (DNA): TGCGCCAGCAGCTTGGCGGGAGGAGGAGAGACCCAGTACTTC. Protein sequence: CASSLAGGGETQYF.

The chain uses TRBV4-1 and TRBJ2-3; no definite D call. Trimming removed 3 bases from V and 6 bases from J, with 13 bases in between. Germline values: CDR1 MGHRA, CDR2 YSYEKL. CDR3 length: 14 residues. CDR3 sequence: CASSQALQVDTQYF. DNA of the CDR3: TGCGCCAGCAGCCAGGCTCTCCAAGTGGATACGCAGTATTTT.

This clonotype has only a few counts. The chain couples TRBV4-1 to TRBJ2-1; no firm D call. Trimming took off 0 bases at V and 0 bases at J, with 9 bases between the two ends. The CDR3 spans 16 residues. Germline V gene data show CDR1 as MGHRA and CDR2 as YSYEKL. CDR3 DNA sequence: TGCGCCAGCAGCCAAGAGCCTTTCGGCTCCTACAATGAGCAGTTCTTC. Translated, it gives CASSQEPFGSYNEQFF.

This clonotype was found a few times. The chain is built from TRBV7-8 and TRBJ1-1, with 8 bases identical to TRBD1. Germline CDR1 is SGHVS and CDR2 is FQNEAQ. V shed 5 bases, J shed 7 bases, and the junction held 12 bases outside the gene matches. The CDR3 runs to 15 residues. Here the CDR3 DNA reads TGTGCCAGCAGCCCCTCCTCAGGGGGCGGGAATGAAGCTTTCTTT. Its protein is CASSPSSGGGNEAFF. Combining the CDR3 with reference TRBV7-8 and TRBJ1-1 gives the whole variable domain GAGVSQSPRYKVAKRGQDVALRCDPISGHVSLFWYQQALGQGPEFLTYFQNEAQLDKSGLPSDRFFAERPEGSVSTLKIQRTQQEDSAVYLCASSPSSGGGNEAFFGQGTRLTVV.

This clonotype has ten or more counts. The chain combines TRBV7-7 with TRBJ2-1; D may be TRBD1 or TRBD2 (6 bases each). From germline, CDR1 is SSHAT and CDR2 FNYEAQ (reference sequence). The CDR3 is 17 amino acids. V was pared by 5 bases and J by 5 bases, with 22 bases between. DNA of the CDR3: TGTGCCAGCAGCCCTTCCTCATGGGGGGCGGTAAACAATGAGCAGTTCTTC. Translated: CASSPSSWGAVNNEQFF.

This clonotype has only a few counts. This chain links TRBV12-3 or TRBV12-4 with TRBJ2-1, with unresolved D. Trimming pared 7 bases from V and 7 bases from J, leaving 8 bases between. The CDR3 covers 11 residues. CDR3 nucleotide sequence: TGTGCCAGCACCTTGGAGAATGAGCAGTTCTTC. It yields the protein CASTLENEQFF.

V usage is TRBV12-3 or TRBV12-4 and J usage is TRBJ1-1; 9 positions match TRBD1. The CDR3 is made up of 14 amino acids. The V and J ends lost 6 bases and 4 bases, in that order; junction bases with no gene match: 6. The CDR3 here is CASSRQGGPTEAFF. CDR3 nucleotide sequence: TGTGCCAGCAGCAGACAGGGGGGCCCCACTGAAGCTTTCTTT.

This clonotype appeared many times. This rearrangement joins TRBV7-9 to TRBJ2-1, with a possible D match to TRBD1 (5 bases). The germline CDR1 and CDR2 sequences are SEHNR and FQNEAQ (reference sequence). The CDR3 runs to 14 residues. Trimming left V 2 bases short and J 6 bases short, with 11 bases between. CDR3 in amino acids: CASSLSADSNEQFF. CDR3 coding DNA: TGTGCCAGCAGCTTATCGGCCGACAGCAATGAGCAGTTCTTC. Complete variable domain (other parts from reference TRBV7-9 and TRBJ2-1): DTGVSQNPRHKITKRGQNVTFRCDPISEHNRLYWYRQTLGQGPEFLTYFQNEAQLEKSRLLSDRFSAERPKGSFSTLEIQRTEQGDSAMYLCASSLSADSNEQFFGPGTRLTVL.

The CDR3 DNA sequence: TGTGCCAGCTCCCCGAAACAGGGAAACATTCAGTACTTC. Protein: CASSPKQGNIQYF. The chain employs TRBV18 and TRBJ2-7; D may be TRBD1 (6 bases). The J call is in doubt because the DNA end fits TRBJ2-4 better. The CDR3 loop spans 13 amino acids. Looked up from germline, CDR1 is KGHSH and CDR2 is LQKENI.

This clonotype was observed at least ten times. The chain links TRBV27 to TRBJ2-1, with 12 bases that match TRBD2. CDR1 is MNHEY, CDR2 SMNVEV, per germline (reference sequence). This CDR3 contains 14 residues. With V trimmed by 5 bases and J by 9 bases, 5 bases remained unmatched. CDR3 sequence: CASSHLAGGVEQFF. The CDR3 coding sequence is TGTGCCAGCAGTCATCTAGCGGGAGGGGTTGAGCAGTTCTTC.

V gene TRBV11-2 combines with J gene TRBJ2-2; 8 nucleotides align to TRBD2. The V gene end was trimmed by 0 bases and the J gene end by 7 bases; junction bases not matched to a gene: 16. Germline assignment: CDR1 SGHAT and CDR2 FQNNGV. CDR3 length equals 19 residues. CDR3 loop: CASSLDLGLAGSHDGELFF. For the CDR3, the DNA is TGTGCCAGCAGCTTAGATCTCGGGTTAGCGGGGTCTCATGACGGGGAGCTGTTTTTT.

On this clonotype: A much larger clone is a single base away; this may be a read error. CDR3 amino acids: CAGTLQNIQYF. The DNA of the CDR3 is TGTGCCGGCACCCTGCAGAACATTCAGTACTTC. The V call is TRBV28, the J call TRBJ2-7, with D unresolved. The DNA end is a closer match to TRBJ2-4, so the J assignment may be wrong. Germline CDR1 MDHEN, CDR2 SYDVKM. The CDR3 spans 11 residues.

This clonotype has a count of ten or more. The rearrangement links TRBV4-1 to TRBJ2-1; D is unresolved. V gave up 3 bases and J gave up 5 bases, with 5 bases separating them. The CDR3 is 12 residues long. Germline CDR1 is MGHRA and CDR2 is YSYEKL. The CDR3 nucleotides read TGCGCCAGCAGCCATCTAGACAATGAGCAGTTCTTC. Amino acid sequence: CASSHLDNEQFF.

The V call is TRBV30, the J call TRBJ1-2, with a weak D call TRBD1 (5 bases). The V end was cut by 4 bases, the J end by 4 bases, with 16 bases between. The CDR3 runs to 14 residues. The germline CDR1 and CDR2 sequences are GTSNPN and SVGIG (reference sequence). The CDR3: CAWNRISGTYGYTF. CDR3 DNA: TGTGCCTGGAATCGAATATCCGGGACCTATGGCTACACCTTC.

CDR3 in amino acids: CASSLDPRTDTQYF. The CDR3 DNA reads TGTGCCAGCAGCTTAGATCCTCGCACAGATACGCAGTATTTT. The chain carries TRBV11-2 and TRBJ2-3, with D unresolved. The CDR3 is 14 amino acids. Germline loops: CDR1 SGHAT, CDR2 FQNNGV. Trimming left V 0 bases short and J 1 base short, with 5 bases between.

This clonotype was recorded a few times. The gene calls are TRBV21-1 and TRBJ1-5; the table's D call, TRBD1, was not checked against the DNA. TRBV21-1 has pseudogene status. This CDR3 region has 17 residues. CDR3 bases: TGTGCCAGCAGGCCGATCACAGGGAGAAAAGATGATCAGCCCCAGCATTTT. It yields the protein CASRPITGRKDDQPQHF.

V gene TRBV6-2 or TRBV6-3 combines with J gene TRBJ2-7; D gene unclear. The closer fit of TRBJ2-5 to the DNA end suggests the J call may be wrong. The germline V gene has CDR1 MNHEY and CDR2 SVGEGT. The CDR3 loop spans 13 amino acids. CDR3 bases: TGTGCCAGCAGTTACTCGATCGGGGAGACCCAGTACTTC. Protein: CASSYSIGETQYF.

This clonotype came up many times. The chain joins TRBV5-1 to TRBJ2-3, with TRBD2 matching over 13 bases. This CDR3 comprises 17 residues. In germline, CDR1 is SGHRS, CDR2 YFSETQ. Germline trimming cut 4 bases from V and 5 bases from J; bases unmatched to any gene: 10. CDR3 in DNA: TGCGCCAGCAGCCCCTGGACTAGCGGGAGTGTGGGAGATACGCAGTATTTT. This translates into CASSPWTSGSVGDTQYF. The full variable domain, with the rest looked up from reference TRBV5-1 and TRBJ2-3, is KAGVTQTPRYLIKTRGQQVTLSCSPISGHRSVSWYQQTPGQGLQFLFEYFSETQRNKGNFPGRFSGRQFSNSRSEMNVSTLELGDSALYLCASSPWTSGSVGDTQYFGPGTRLTVL.

In its sample, this clonotype was seen many times. The chain combines TRBV12-3 or TRBV12-4 with TRBJ2-1; D is unclear. Trimming shortened V by 3 bases and J by 5 bases, and 8 bases separated the two germline ends. There are 13 residues in the CDR3. CDR3 residues: CASSLFGDNEQFF. The DNA of the CDR3 is TGTGCCAGCAGTTTGTTTGGGGACAATGAGCAGTTCTTC.

In the case of this clonotype: A much larger clone sits a single nucleotide away, making a read error possible. This rearrangement joins TRBV12-3 or TRBV12-4 to TRBJ2-7; D perhaps matches TRBD2 (7 bases). This CDR3 region has 15 residues. The CDR3 coding sequence is TGTGCCAGCAGCCAATTCGGGGGGCTCTCCTGCGAGCAGTACTTC. This translates into CASSQFGGLSCEQYF.

This clonotype has more than one count but fewer than ten. The rearrangement uses TRBV5-1 and TRBJ1-1; D remains unclear. The CDR3 runs to 15 residues. The germline CDR1 and CDR2 sequences are SGHRS and YFSETQ. Trimming left V 0 bases short and J 1 base short, with 10 bases between. CDR3 region: CASSLVSQKNTEAFF. The CDR3 nucleotides read TGCGCCAGCAGCTTGGTGTCCCAAAAGAACACTGAAGCTTTCTTT.

V gene TRBV20-1 combines with J gene TRBJ1-5, with a weak D call TRBD1 (5 bases). Trimming stripped 3 bases from V and 6 bases from J, with 12 bases between. There are 13 residues in the CDR3. The V gene's germline CDR1 is DFQATT and CDR2 SNEGSKA (reference sequence). Here the CDR3 reads CSASEVGGQPQHF. Written as DNA, the CDR3 is TGCAGTGCTAGTGAAGTTGGGGGTCAGCCCCAGCATTTT.

This clonotype was recorded many times. The chain has TRBV12-3 or TRBV12-4 and TRBJ2-1; D is unclear. V was clipped by 3 bases and J by 1 base, with 16 bases between them. The CDR3 extends over 17 amino acids. Here the CDR3 DNA reads TGTGCCAGCAGTTTCGACGGCGGTCCAGAGTCCTACAATGAGCAGTTCTTC. This gives the protein CASSFDGGPESYNEQFF.

The V and J genes are TRBV12-3 or TRBV12-4 and TRBJ1-5; D unresolved. The CDR3 spans 13 residues. The V gene lost 2 bases and the J gene lost 7 bases, with 9 bases spanning the gap. The CDR3 DNA follows: TGTGCCAGCAGTTTAACCGAATTACAGCCCCAGCATTTT. It translates to CASSLTELQPQHF.

The chain has TRBV13 and TRBJ1-5; no clear D. The V gene lost 0 bases and the J gene lost 3 bases, with 6 bases spanning the gap. Germline V CDR1 and CDR2: PRHDT, FYEKMQ (reference sequence). CDR3 size: 14 residues. CDR3 sequence reads: CASSLGGNNQPQHF. CDR3 coding DNA: TGTGCCAGCAGCTTAGGGGGAAACAATCAGCCCCAGCATTTT.

Concerning this clonotype itself: A much larger clone lies one base from this, so it may be a read error. The chain links TRBV7-8 to TRBJ2-1; a possible D gene is TRBD2 (5 bases). The J call may be wrong; the DNA end is better matched by TRBJ2-7. Germline V gives CDR1 SGHVS, CDR2 FQNEAQ. CDR3 length equals 15 residues. The CDR3 coding sequence is TGTGCCAGCAGCTTAGAGGGAGCGGCCTACAATGAGCAGTACTTC. This codes for CASSLEGAAYNEQYF.

This clonotype came up many times. V gene TRBV5-6 combines with J gene TRBJ2-5; tentatively, D is TRBD2 (6 bases). V lost 0 bases and J 5 bases, leaving 11 bases between the germline ends. The CDR3 has 14 amino acids. Germline assignment: CDR1 SGHDT and CDR2 YYEEEE. The CDR3 coding sequence is TGTGCCAGCAGCTTGGTAGGAGGGCTGGAGACCCAGTACTTC. Its translation is CASSLVGGLETQYF. Full variable domain (missing parts from reference TRBV5-6 and TRBJ2-5): DAGVTQSPTHLIKTRGQQVTLRCSPKSGHDTVSWYQQALGQGPQFIFQYYEEEERQRGNFPDRFSGHQFPNYSSELNVNALLLGDSALYLCASSLVGGLETQYFGPGTRLLVL.

The chain carries TRBV9 and TRBJ2-7; D tentatively fits TRBD1 or TRBD2 (5 bases each). The germline CDR1 and CDR2 sequences are SGDLS and YYNGEE. This CDR3 contains 14 residues. The V gene lost 2 bases and the J gene lost 0 bases, with 9 bases spanning the gap. The CDR3 DNA is TGTGCCAGCAGCGTGTGGGGGAGCTCCTACGAGCAGTACTTC. Translated: CASSVWGSSYEQYF.